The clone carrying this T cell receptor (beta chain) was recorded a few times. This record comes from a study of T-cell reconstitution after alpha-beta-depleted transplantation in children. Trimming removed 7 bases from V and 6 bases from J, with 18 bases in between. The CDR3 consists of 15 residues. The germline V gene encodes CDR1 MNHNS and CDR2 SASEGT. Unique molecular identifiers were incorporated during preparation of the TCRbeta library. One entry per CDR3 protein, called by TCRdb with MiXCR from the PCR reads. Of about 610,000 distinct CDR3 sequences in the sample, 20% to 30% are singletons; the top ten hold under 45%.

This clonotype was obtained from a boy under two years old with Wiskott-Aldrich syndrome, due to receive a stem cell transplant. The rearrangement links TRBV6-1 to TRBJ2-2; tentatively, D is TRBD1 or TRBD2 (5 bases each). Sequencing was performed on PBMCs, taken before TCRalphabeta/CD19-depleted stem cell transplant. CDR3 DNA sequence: TGTGCCAGCACCCCGAGGGGCAGCCCTTCCGGGGAGCTGTTTTTT. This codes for CASTPRGSPSGELFF.